The 26 T cell receptor beta chains given below trace back to one sample, sequenced in a study of CD8+CD57+ T cells in acquired aplastic anemia. Genomic DNA served as template for TCR beta VDJ and CDR3 profiling. TCRdb used MiXCR to reprocess the reads, holding one entry per CDR3 protein. This table has over 150,000 distinct CDR3 sequences, roughly 48% appearing once. Whoever was chosen for sequencing had shown CD8+CD57+ cell expansion by flow cytometry. Sequenced material: sorted CD4+, CD8+, or CD8+CD57+ T cells (not recorded which) from PBMCs. These receptors were collected from a human donor with aplastic anemia.

V gene TRBV24-1 combines with J gene TRBJ2-1, with 12 positions matching TRBD2. CDR1 is KGHDR, CDR2 SFDVKD, per germline. Germline trimming cut 3 bases from V and 8 bases from J; bases unmatched to any gene: 7. CDR3 size: 16 residues. This CDR3 reads CATSDLTSGSMHEQFF. The CDR3 DNA sequence: TGTGCCACCAGTGATCTGACTAGCGGGAGTATGCATGAGCAGTTCTTC.

This clonotype was seen once. The V and J genes are TRBV2 and TRBJ1-1; possible D gene TRBD1, 5 bases. Germline V gene data show CDR1 as SNHLY and CDR2 as FYNNEI. The CDR3 runs 14 residues. Trimming took off 5 bases at V and 5 bases at J, with 15 bases between the two ends. The DNA for the CDR3 is TGTGCCAGCAGTTTTCCAGGGACGGGGACTGAAGCTTTCTTT. Translation: CASSFPGTGTEAFF.

The chain links TRBV15 to TRBJ1-4, with D possibly TRBD1 on 5 matching bases. Germline lookup yields CDR1 LNHNV and CDR2 YYDKDF (reference sequence). CDR3 length: 16 residues. The ends were cut back, 0 bases at V and 6 bases at J, with 14 bases in the middle. As DNA, the CDR3 is TGTGCCACCAGCAGAGACCGGGGGACGGGGGATGAAAAACTGTTTTTT. This sequence encodes CATSRDRGTGDEKLFF.

This clonotype was counted at least ten times. The rearrangement joins TRBV5-1 to TRBJ1-1; unclear D gene. This CDR3 comprises 16 residues. Germline CDR1 and CDR2: SGHRS and YFSETQ. The germline V and J ends were trimmed by 0 bases and 0 bases, with 12 bases remaining between them. The CDR3 sequence: CASSLAVSSMNTEAFF. CDR3 nucleotides: TGCGCCAGCAGCTTGGCGGTCTCCTCGATGAACACTGAAGCTTTCTTT.

There are many counts of this clonotype. This chain connects TRBV7-8 to TRBJ2-7; 8 bases are shared with TRBD1. V was clipped by 4 bases and J by 6 bases; unmatched bases: 8. Looked up from germline, CDR1 is SGHVS and CDR2 is FQNEAQ. This CDR3 comprises 14 residues. This CDR3 is CASSSGQGLGEQYF. The CDR3 nucleotides read TGTGCCAGCAGCTCCGGACAGGGTTTGGGCGAGCAGTACTTC.

The V call is TRBV2, the J call TRBJ1-5; D is perhaps TRBD1 (5 bases). Germline V lookup: CDR1 SNHLY, CDR2 FYNNEI. CDR3 length equals 15 residues. Between the trimmed V and J ends, which lost 3 bases and 5 bases, there was a span of 14 bases. The CDR3 protein is CASSERPGQDQPQHF. CDR3 DNA: TGTGCCAGCAGTGAGAGGCCAGGGCAGGATCAGCCCCAGCATTTT.

The sample holds many counts of this clonotype. DNA for the CDR3: TGCAGTGCTAAGACGGGGAACTATGGCTACACCTTC. Amino acids: CSAKTGNYGYTF. The chain couples TRBV20-1 to TRBJ1-2; D is uncertain. Trimming shortened V by 4 bases and J by 2 bases, and 8 bases separated the two germline ends. CDR3 length equals 12 residues. Germline CDR1 is DFQATT and CDR2 is SNEGSKA (reference sequence).

The genes are TRBV5-6 and TRBJ2-1; 9 bases are a match to TRBD2. Germline V gene sequence: CDR1 SGHDT, CDR2 YYEEEE. V shed 2 bases and J 15 bases; nucleotides not matched to a gene: 9. CDR3 length: 13 amino acids. CDR3 loop: CASSFQAGGARFF. In DNA, the CDR3 is TGTGCCAGCAGCTTCCAAGCGGGAGGAGCAAGGTTCTTC.

As concerns this clonotype: This may arise from a read error, as a much more abundant clone is one base away. The CDR3 reads CASSQTGTGASSYEQYF. In DNA, the CDR3 is TGTGCCAGCAGCCAAACCGGGACAGGGGCCAGCTCCTACGAGCAGTACTTC. The chain joins TRBV4-2 to TRBJ2-7; TRBD1 matches at 10 bases. The V gene end was trimmed by 2 bases and the J gene end by 0 bases; junction bases not matched to a gene: 7. The CDR3 is 17 residues long. From germline, CDR1 is LGHNA and CDR2 YNFKEQ.

This clonotype appeared many times. V is TRBV25-1 and J is TRBJ2-1, with D tentatively TRBD2 (6 bases). Germline V gene sequence: CDR1 MGHDK, CDR2 SYGVNS. V lost 5 bases and J 5 bases, leaving 19 bases between the germline ends. The CDR3 runs to 16 residues. CDR3: CASSIFAMGLHNEQFF. The CDR3 bases are TGTGCCAGCAGTATATTTGCCATGGGACTCCACAATGAGCAGTTCTTC.

The chain employs TRBV20-1 and TRBJ2-5; 9 bases match TRBD2. Trimming removed 3 bases from V and 3 bases from J; junction bases left unmatched: 5. This CDR3 spans 14 amino acids. The germline gives CDR1 DFQATT, CDR2 SNEGSKA (reference sequence). The CDR3 DNA reads as TGCAGTGCTAGTAGACTAGCGGAAAAAGAGACCCAGTACTTC. Translated, it gives CSASRLAEKETQYF.

This clonotype was picked up many times. This chain uses TRBV7-2 with TRBJ1-1, with unresolved D. From germline, CDR1 is SGHTA and CDR2 FQGNSA. V dropped 6 bases and J dropped 4 bases, with 21 bases sitting between them. The CDR3 runs 16 residues. Here the CDR3 DNA reads TGTGCCAGCAGTCTCTATTCTGCCCCCGTGGGCACTGAAGCTTTCTTT. This encodes CASSLYSAPVGTEAFF.

As for this clonotype: A much larger clone is a single base away; this may be a read error. V gene TRBV12-3 or TRBV12-4 combines with J gene TRBJ2-1, with D perhaps given as TRBD1 or TRBD2 (5 bases each). This CDR3 is 14 amino acids long. The CDR3 region has the DNA TGTGCCAGCAGGAGAGAGGGGATCTACGATGAGCAGTTCTTC. Its translation is CASRREGIYDEQFF.

This clonotype has a handful of counts. The V call is TRBV2, the J call TRBJ2-1; D is unresolved. Germline V gene sequence: CDR1 SNHLY, CDR2 FYNNEI. The CDR3 is 10 residues long. Trimming cost V 7 bases and J 7 bases, with 5 bases left between them. CDR3 sequence: CASMRNEQFF. The CDR3 nucleotides read TGTGCCAGCATGAGAAATGAGCAGTTCTTC.

As to this clonotype: One base away lies a much larger clone, so this may be a sequencing read error. This sequence joins TRBV14 and TRBJ2-1; 10 positions agree with TRBD1. The germline V gene encodes CDR1 SGHDN and CDR2 FVKESK. The CDR3 totals 16 residues. This chain's CDR3 is CASSSMGDRGWNEHFF. The CDR3 region has the DNA TGTGCCAGCAGCTCAATGGGGGACAGGGGCTGGAATGAGCATTTCTTC.

In its sample, this clonotype was seen many times. The chain recombines TRBV5-1 with TRBJ1-2; 7 nucleotides match TRBD1. The germline V gene encodes CDR1 SGHRS and CDR2 YFSETQ. The CDR3 covers 15 residues. Unmatched junction bases numbered 8, after V lost 0 bases and J lost 6 bases. CDR3 sequence reads: CASSLAGRGDDGYTF. The CDR3 nucleotides are TGCGCCAGCAGCTTGGCCGGCAGGGGGGACGATGGCTACACCTTC.

The chain couples TRBV3-1 to TRBJ2-2; possibly TRBD2 for D (6 bases). Trimming pared 1 base from V and 4 bases from J, leaving 7 bases between. The CDR3 spans 14 residues. Germline V gene sequence: CDR1 LGHDT, CDR2 YNNKEL (reference sequence). In nucleotides, the CDR3 is TGTGCCAGCAGCCAAGGCGGGATCACCGGGGAGCTGTTTTTT. Translating gives CASSQGGITGELFF.

This clonotype was observed a handful of times. For the CDR3, the DNA is TGCGCGGGGACTGTCGGGGGCACTGAAGCTTTCTTT. Its translation: CAGTVGGTEAFF. This chain joins TRBV29-1 and TRBJ1-1; D is perhaps TRBD1 (5 bases). This CDR3 comprises 12 residues. Germline V gene data show CDR1 as SQVTM and CDR2 as ANQGSEA.

The J gene is TRBJ2-7, the V gene TRBV6-1; 7 positions agree with TRBD1. Germline loops: CDR1 MNHNS, CDR2 SASEGT. The CDR3 extends over 13 amino acids. J was trimmed by 4 bases and V by 6 bases; bases with no gene match: 6. CDR3 sequence: CASRTAGGYEQYF. The CDR3 DNA sequence: TGTGCCAGCAGGACCGCAGGGGGTTACGAGCAGTACTTC.

This clonotype was seen repeatedly, ten times or more. The chain has TRBV10-3 and TRBJ1-4; D ambiguous. This CDR3 has 13 residues. V dropped 6 bases and J dropped 8 bases, with 13 bases sitting between them. Germline V lookup: CDR1 ENHRY, CDR2 SYGVKD. In nucleotides, the CDR3 is TGTGCCATCAGCTTGGCTTGGGAGGAAAAACTGTTTTTT. Residues: CAISLAWEEKLFF.

This chain links TRBV6-1 with TRBJ2-7, with 8 nucleotides matching TRBD1. The junction had 8 bases not matched to a gene; V was cut back by 4 bases and J by 3 bases. CDR1 and CDR2 (germline): MNHNS, SASEGT. CDR3 length equals 15 residues. The CDR3 DNA sequence: TGTGCCAGCAGTGGGCCGACAGGGGTGGACTACGAGCAGTACTTC. Translated: CASSGPTGVDYEQYF.

J is TRBJ2-3 and V is TRBV5-6; D is unclear. CDR3 length: 12 amino acids. In germline, CDR1 is SGHDT, CDR2 YYEEEE. Trimming removed 4 bases from V and 5 bases from J, with 8 bases in between. The CDR3 DNA reads as TGTGCCAGCAGCCCCGGTCGAGATACGCAGTATTTT. Residues: CASSPGRDTQYF.

This chain links TRBV18 with TRBJ1-4; D unclear. The CDR3 covers 13 residues. Germline CDR1 and CDR2: KGHSH and LQKENI. V lost 3 bases and J 8 bases, leaving 10 bases between the germline ends. The CDR3 spells CASSPHVREKLFF. For the CDR3, the DNA is TGTGCCAGCTCACCTCACGTGCGGGAAAAACTGTTTTTT.

This clonotype was counted many times. The chain uses TRBV19 and TRBJ1-3; D remains unclear. Germline CDR1 LNHDA, CDR2 SQIVND (reference sequence). The germline V and J ends were trimmed by 2 bases and 0 bases, with 17 bases remaining between them. The CDR3 runs to 18 residues. The CDR3 spells CASSIQIHHTISGNTIYF. The CDR3 DNA follows: TGTGCCAGTAGTATACAAATTCACCACACCATCTCTGGAAACACCATATATTTT.

The V gene is TRBV29-1, the J gene TRBJ2-6, with D perhaps matching TRBD1 or TRBD2 (5 bases each). The CDR3 has 16 amino acids. V shed 4 bases and J shed 0 bases, with 13 bases lying between them. Germline V lookup: CDR1 SQVTM, CDR2 ANQGSEA. CDR3 sequence reads: CSVADEGSSGANVLTF. CDR3 bases: TGCAGCGTTGCCGACGAGGGGAGCTCTGGGGCCAACGTCCTGACTTTC.

In this sample, this clonotype turned up many times. In DNA, the CDR3 is TGCAGTGCTAGAGCGGGTCCCGGCGGTGGTGGCTACACCTTC. Residues: CSARAGPGGGGYTF. The chain recombines TRBV20-1 with TRBJ1-2; D call uncertain. Trimming took off 1 base at V and 7 bases at J, with 16 bases between the two ends. This CDR3 contains 14 residues. Germline-derived CDR1 and CDR2 are DFQATT and SNEGSKA (reference sequence).